The 29 T cell receptor beta chains below were found in one sample sequenced in a study of blood T cell repertoires in COVID-19. Measured with immunoSEQ multiplex PCR; TCRdb has only the in-frame clones, and not every one. The sample lists over 130,000 clones, approximately 83% occurring once. The sequencing input was peripheral blood. These receptor sequences come from a human donor in a cohort sampled during active COVID-19.

The chain combines TRBV4-1 with TRBJ1-2; 7 bases line up with TRBD1. The V gene's germline CDR1 is MGHRA and CDR2 YSYEKL. V was pared by 4 bases and J by 8 bases, with 7 bases of the junction left unmatched. The CDR3 loop spans 13 amino acids. DNA of the CDR3: TGCGCCAGCAGCCGGACGACAGGGCGGGGCTACACCTTC. It specifies CASSRTTGRGYTF.

In its sample, this clone was seen once. V gene TRBV28 combines with J gene TRBJ2-7; possible D gene TRBD2, 6 bases. CDR1 and CDR2 from the germline V gene are MDHEN and SYDVKM. Trimming took off 6 bases at V and 0 bases at J, with 12 bases between the two ends. The CDR3 loop spans 14 amino acids. CDR3 coding DNA: TGTGCCAGCAGGGTTGCGGGGTCCTCCTACGAGCAGTACTTC. Amino acids: CASRVAGSSYEQYF.

The chain has TRBV19 and TRBJ2-3; 13 nucleotides align to TRBD2. J lost 11 bases, V lost 2 bases, and 7 bases had no gene match. CDR3 length: 15 residues. Germline V gene data show CDR1 as LNHDA and CDR2 as SQIVND (reference sequence). The CDR3 spells CASSIKLAGGRGQYF. The CDR3 DNA is TGTGCCAGTAGTATAAAACTAGCGGGGGGGCGGGGGCAGTATTTT.

This clone was seen a few times. This chain links TRBV2 with TRBJ2-7, with TRBD1 identical over 9 bases. This CDR3 has 14 residues. V trimming: 6 bases; J trimming: 1 base; junction bases outside the gene matches: 4. The germline CDR1 and CDR2 sequences are SNHLY and FYNNEI. CDR3 in DNA: TGTGCCAGCAGGGCACAGGGGGCATCCTACGAGCAGTACTTC. Translation: CASRAQGASYEQYF.

This chain joins TRBV27 and TRBJ1-3; the D gene is possibly TRBD1 (6 bases). Germline CDR1 MNHEY, CDR2 SMNVEV (reference sequence). This CDR3 has 16 residues. V was clipped by 5 bases and J by 4 bases, with 18 bases between them. CDR3 nucleotides: TGTGCCAGCAGTCCTCGGGGGGCCGGTTTGGGAAACACCATATATTTT. Amino acid sequence: CASSPRGAGLGNTIYF.

In DNA form, the CDR3 reads TGTGCCAGCAGCTTTGACAGGGCCAATGAGCAGTTCTTC. It codes for CASSFDRANEQFF. The chain carries TRBV7-3 and TRBJ2-1, with 7 bases aligning to TRBD1. The J segment lost 6 bases and the V segment lost 3 bases, leaving 2 bases of the junction unmatched. The CDR3 consists of 13 residues. Germline-derived CDR1 and CDR2 are SGHTA and FQGTGA.

The chain uses TRBV28 and TRBJ1-5; no definite D call. This CDR3 has 14 residues. The V and J ends lost 5 bases and 0 bases respectively, with 8 bases between them. CDR1 and CDR2 (germline): MDHEN, SYDVKM. The CDR3 bases are TGTGCCAGCAGTCGAGGGTTTAGCAATCAGCCCCAGCATTTT. Translation gives CASSRGFSNQPQHF. Full variable domain (missing parts from reference TRBV28 and TRBJ1-5): DVKVTQSSRYLVKRTGEKVFLECVQDMDHENMFWYRQDPGLGLRLIYFSYDVKMKEKGDIPEGYSVSREKKERFSLILESASTNQTSMYLCASSRGFSNQPQHFGDGTRLSIL.

The V and J genes are TRBV19 and TRBJ2-1; TRBD1 aligns across 8 bases. Germline V gene lookup returns CDR1 LNHDA and CDR2 SQIVND (reference sequence). CDR3 length: 15 residues. The junction had 4 bases not matched to a gene; V was cut back by 4 bases and J by 2 bases. The CDR3 spells CASSTSGGPYNEQFF. The CDR3 DNA sequence: TGTGCCAGTAGTACCTCAGGGGGCCCCTACAATGAGCAGTTCTTC.

Points on this clone: The junction departs from germline at one end; a sequencing error may be responsible. The J gene is TRBJ2-5, the V gene TRBV7-7; the D gene is possibly TRBD2 (6 bases). Germline-derived CDR1 and CDR2 are SSHAT and FNYEAQ (reference sequence). CDR3 size: 14 residues. This CDR3 reads CASSPRRGAGTQYF. CDR3 nucleotides: TGTGCTAGCAGCCCTCGACGCGGGGCCGGGACCCAGTACTTC.

The chain couples TRBV2 to TRBJ2-3, with D tentatively TRBD1 (5 bases). CDR3 size: 12 residues. V lost 6 bases to trimming and J lost 2 bases, with 6 bases between them. Germline CDR1 SNHLY, CDR2 FYNNEI. The DNA of the CDR3 is TGTGCCAGCAGGGACAACACAGATACGCAGTATTTT. This sequence encodes CASRDNTDTQYF.

CDR3 loop: CASSSGSGGHNEQFF. The CDR3 coding sequence is TGTGCCAGCTCTTCCGGGAGCGGGGGACACAATGAGCAGTTCTTC. The V call is TRBV5-4, the J call TRBJ2-1; 8 nucleotides match TRBD2. Trimming cost V 7 bases and J 5 bases; bases outside gene matches: 11. Germline-derived CDR1 and CDR2 are SGHNT and YYREEE (reference sequence). This CDR3 region has 15 residues.

The rearrangement uses TRBV6-4 and TRBJ1-4; D uncertain. This CDR3 comprises 16 residues. Germline values: CDR1 MRHNA, CDR2 SNTAGT. V lost 8 bases and J 0 bases, leaving 16 bases between the germline ends. The CDR3 sequence: CASWQTKTATNEKLFF. DNA for the CDR3: TGTGCCAGCTGGCAGACTAAAACAGCAACTAATGAAAAACTGTTTTTT.

The chain uses TRBV28 and TRBJ1-2; D is uncertain. Germline V gene lookup returns CDR1 MDHEN and CDR2 SYDVKM. V dropped 6 bases and J dropped 4 bases, with 9 bases sitting between them. CDR3 length: 12 amino acids. The CDR3 sequence is CASRPVGYGYTF. CDR3 nucleotides: TGTGCCAGCAGACCGGTCGGCTATGGCTACACCTTC.

This chain joins TRBV12-2 and TRBJ2-7; TRBD1 was called by the table and not checked on the DNA. TRBV12-2 is classified as a pseudogene. The CDR3 extends over 15 amino acids. CDR3 region: CASRSPGQVRYEQYF. Written as DNA, the CDR3 is TGTGCAAGTCGCTCTCCGGGACAGGTTAGATACGAGCAGTACTTC.

The chain carries TRBV6-6 and TRBJ1-2, with D possibly TRBD1 on 5 matching bases. Germline values: CDR1 MNHNY, CDR2 SVGAGI (reference sequence). The CDR3 loop spans 13 amino acids. The V end was cut by 5 bases, the J end by 4 bases, with 11 bases between. CDR3 coding DNA: TGTGCCAGCAGTCCAGGGTCGGGCTATGGCTACACCTTC. Amino acids: CASSPGSGYGYTF.

This clone was found many times. This rearrangement joins TRBV4-1 to TRBJ2-7, with TRBD2 matching 7 bases. The CDR3 is 14 amino acids. The V segment lost 4 bases and the J segment 6 bases; nucleotides outside the gene matches: 9. Germline V lookup: CDR1 MGHRA, CDR2 YSYEKL. CDR3 region: CASSLWGGSREQYF. CDR3 sequence (DNA): TGCGCCAGCAGCCTTTGGGGGGGATCTCGCGAGCAGTACTTC.

V usage is TRBV3-1 (or the pseudogene TRBV3-2) and J usage is TRBJ2-3, with 7 positions matching TRBD2. With 1 base clipped from V and 0 bases from J, the junction kept 4 bases outside the gene matches. The CDR3 consists of 16 residues. Germline-derived CDR1 and CDR2 are LGHDT and YNNKEL (reference sequence). The CDR3 DNA is TGTGCCAGCAGCCAAGTAGCGGGTTCTAGCACAGATACGCAGTATTTT. Its protein product is CASSQVAGSSTDTQYF.

The chain joins TRBV9 to TRBJ1-5, with TRBD1 matching 8 bases. CDR3 length: 15 amino acids. The germline V gene has CDR1 SGDLS and CDR2 YYNGEE. V shed 0 bases, J shed 7 bases, and the junction held 6 bases outside the gene matches. The chain's CDR3 is CASSVGTGIRQPQHF. CDR3 coding DNA: TGTGCCAGCAGCGTAGGGACAGGGATAAGGCAGCCCCAGCATTTT.

The chain employs TRBV7-3 and TRBJ2-3; 11 positions match TRBD2. This CDR3 is 16 amino acids long. The V gene end was trimmed by 2 bases and the J gene end by 6 bases; junction bases not matched to a gene: 7. CDR1 and CDR2 from the germline V gene are SGHTA and FQGTGA. This CDR3 reads CASSLLAGGQGDTQYF. The CDR3 nucleotides read TGTGCCAGCAGCTTACTAGCGGGGGGCCAGGGGGATACGCAGTATTTT.

The chain recombines TRBV9 with TRBJ2-3, with D possibly being TRBD2 (7 bases). CDR3 length equals 15 residues. Germline lookup yields CDR1 SGDLS and CDR2 YYNGEE. Trimming stripped 4 bases from V and 5 bases from J, with 17 bases between. CDR3 sequence (DNA): TGTGCCAGCAGCTCCCTTGGCGGGGGCGGAGATACGCAGTATTTT. Translation gives CASSSLGGGGDTQYF.

This clone came up once. This rearrangement joins TRBV29-1 to TRBJ2-7; 7 bases agree with TRBD1. Per germline, CDR1 SQVTM and CDR2 ANQGSEA. V lost 6 bases, J lost 5 bases, and 10 bases stayed unmatched. CDR3 length: 13 residues. This chain's CDR3 is CSVESGGYNEQYF. The DNA for the CDR3 is TGCAGCGTCGAGTCAGGGGGTTACAACGAGCAGTACTTC.

This clone occurred once. The rearrangement uses TRBV19 and TRBJ1-5, with TRBD1 identical over 8 bases. Losses at the gene ends were 5 bases for V and 1 base for J; bases not matched to a gene: 13. Germline lookup yields CDR1 LNHDA and CDR2 SQIVND (reference sequence). The length of the CDR3 is 18 residues. The CDR3 loop is CASSARARGRISNQPQHF. The CDR3 nucleotides are TGTGCCAGTAGTGCCCGGGCCAGGGGGCGGATAAGCAATCAGCCCCAGCATTTT.

The chain uses TRBV5-6 and TRBJ1-2; D may be TRBD1 (5 bases). From germline, CDR1 is SGHDT and CDR2 YYEEEE. The V and J ends lost 0 bases and 6 bases respectively, with 12 bases between them. CDR3 length: 14 amino acids. CDR3 nucleotide sequence: TGTGCCAGCAGCTTGGTTAGGGGCTTACATGGCTACACCTTC. Translated: CASSLVRGLHGYTF. Full variable domain (outside the CDR3, taken from reference TRBV5-6 and TRBJ1-2): DAGVTQSPTHLIKTRGQQVTLRCSPKSGHDTVSWYQQALGQGPQFIFQYYEEEERQRGNFPDRFSGHQFPNYSSELNVNALLLGDSALYLCASSLVRGLHGYTFGSGTRLTVV.

The V call is TRBV7-2, the J call TRBJ2-5, with TRBD1 identical over 7 bases. Per the germline V gene, CDR1 is SGHTA and CDR2 is FQGNSA. V lost 2 bases to trimming and J lost 5 bases; unmatched junction nucleotides: 2. The CDR3 is made up of 13 amino acids. The CDR3 region has the DNA TGTGCCAGCAGCTTAAGGGGGCGGGAGACCCAGTACTTC. This codes for CASSLRGRETQYF.

The V gene is TRBV6-6, the J gene TRBJ1-2; possible D gene TRBD1, 6 bases. CDR1 and CDR2 (germline): MNHNY, SVGAGI (reference sequence). V dropped 2 bases and J dropped 6 bases, with 13 bases sitting between them. This CDR3 spans 14 amino acids. The CDR3 DNA reads TGTGCCAGCAGTTACACAGGGTTGGGGGATGGCTACACCTTC. Translation gives CASSYTGLGDGYTF.

V gene TRBV9 combines with J gene TRBJ2-2; 8 nucleotides match TRBD2. The CDR3 sequence is 15 residues long. Trimming at V came to 4 bases and at J to 4 bases, leaving 6 bases not matched to a gene. Germline V gives CDR1 SGDLS, CDR2 YYNGEE. This CDR3 reads CASSPGTRSTGELFF. CDR3 in DNA: TGTGCCAGCAGCCCCGGGACTAGATCCACCGGGGAGCTGTTTTTT.

The chain uses TRBV19 and TRBJ2-5; TRBD2 might be the D (6 bases). V shed 3 bases and J shed 4 bases, with 12 bases lying between them. This CDR3 has 14 residues. Germline CDR1 and CDR2: LNHDA and SQIVND (reference sequence). The CDR3 here is CASSIGTASETQYF. CDR3 DNA sequence: TGTGCCAGTAGTATCGGGACTGCGTCAGAGACCCAGTACTTC.

This chain connects TRBV3-1 (or the pseudogene TRBV3-2) to TRBJ2-2, with TRBD1 identical over 7 bases. V lost 3 bases and J lost 6; bases outside the gene matches: 4. The CDR3 is made up of 14 amino acids. Germline CDR1 LGHDT, CDR2 YNNKEL (reference sequence). The chain's CDR3 is CASSHHDRAGELFF. The CDR3 nucleotides are TGTGCCAGCAGCCACCACGACAGGGCCGGGGAGCTGTTTTTT.

The J gene is TRBJ2-1, the V gene TRBV3-1 (or the pseudogene TRBV3-2); TRBD2 might be the D (6 bases). This CDR3 has 17 amino acids. Trimming cost V 0 bases and J 9 bases, with 21 bases left between them. CDR1 is LGHDT, CDR2 YNNKEL, per germline (reference sequence). CDR3 in amino acids: CASSQDGRRPERSEQFF. CDR3 in DNA: TGTGCCAGCAGCCAAGATGGGAGGCGGCCAGAACGTAGTGAGCAGTTCTTC.